Shown below are 26 T cell receptor beta chains from a single sample sequenced in a study of T cells in Graves' hyperthyroidism and ophthalmopathy. RNA transcripts provided the source from which TCR beta CDR3 regions were amplified. The study used the HTBI primer set for a first-round RT-PCR of the TCR CDR3. TCRdb ran MiXCR on the multiplex PCR reads and lists one entry per CDR3 protein. The table records under 750,000 distinct CDR3 sequences, about 17% of them present only once. Sequences were obtained from blood. Receptors originate from a woman between 45 and 65 years old with Graves' hyperthyroidism that later progressed to Graves' ophthalmopathy.

This clonotype was detected a few times. This chain connects TRBV5-1 to TRBJ2-3; D is undetermined. V gave up 1 base and J gave up 4 bases, with 10 bases separating them. The CDR3 is 14 amino acids. Germline CDR1 and CDR2: SGHRS and YFSETQ. The CDR3 coding sequence is TGCGCCAGCAGCTTGTTAGGGCCGCCAGATACGCAGTATTTT. Protein product: CASSLLGPPDTQYF.

This clonotype was observed at least ten times. J is TRBJ1-2 and V is TRBV3-1, with a weak D call TRBD1 (6 bases). Germline CDR1 reads LGHDT; CDR2 reads YNNKEL (reference sequence). The CDR3 covers 15 residues. Trimming removed 5 bases at V and 6 bases at J, with 19 bases between. Written as DNA, the CDR3 is TGTGCCAGCAGCGCACAGGGATTTAGGATGAATGGCTACACCTTC. This encodes CASSAQGFRMNGYTF.

This clonotype was observed many times. The V and J genes are TRBV30 and TRBJ1-1; possibly TRBD1 for D (5 bases). Trimming stripped 2 bases from V and 4 bases from J, with 14 bases between. Germline V gene lookup returns CDR1 GTSNPN and CDR2 SVGIG (reference sequence). The CDR3 extends over 14 amino acids. As DNA, the CDR3 is TGTGCCTGGAGTAAGTGGGACGGTTCCACTGAAGCTTTCTTT. Amino acid sequence: CAWSKWDGSTEAFF.

The table lists this clonotype with many counts. The J gene is TRBJ1-2, the V gene TRBV6-1; the D gene is possibly TRBD1 (5 bases). Looked up from germline, CDR1 is MNHNS and CDR2 is SASEGT. This CDR3 contains 16 residues. V lost 5 bases and J lost 0, with 16 bases in between. CDR3: CASSSVGGAANYGYTF. CDR3 DNA sequence: TGTGCCAGCAGTTCGGTGGGGGGAGCGGCTAACTATGGCTACACCTTC.

This clonotype was counted at least ten times. The CDR3 DNA reads as TGTGCCAGCAGCCAATCGACAGGGGCCAATTCACCCCTCCACTTT. Its protein is CASSQSTGANSPLHF. V and J are TRBV7-9 and TRBJ1-6, with 8 bases that match TRBD1. Germline trimming cut 5 bases from V and 7 bases from J; bases unmatched to any gene: 7. The CDR3 is made up of 15 amino acids. Germline V gene data show CDR1 as SEHNR and CDR2 as FQNEAQ (reference sequence).

This clonotype has only a few counts. The gene calls are TRBV7-2 and TRBJ2-5; no reliable D call. Looked up from germline, CDR1 is SGHTA and CDR2 is FQGNSA. The germline V and J ends were trimmed by 0 bases and 5 bases, with 7 bases remaining between them. The CDR3 extends over 13 amino acids. DNA for the CDR3: TGTGCCAGCAGCTTAGCGGCTGGGGAGACCCAGTACTTC. Amino acid sequence: CASSLAAGETQYF.

This clonotype has a count of ten or more. The rearrangement uses TRBV12-3 or TRBV12-4 and TRBJ2-7; TRBD1 matches 10 bases. J lost 3 bases, V lost 6 bases, and 5 bases had no gene match. This CDR3 is 14 amino acids long. CDR3: CASRPGQGLYEQYF. Here the CDR3 DNA reads TGTGCCAGCAGACCGGGACAGGGGCTCTACGAGCAGTACTTC.

The V and J genes are TRBV7-9 and TRBJ2-1; 7 bases match TRBD2. Germline V CDR1 and CDR2: SEHNR, FQNEAQ (reference sequence). J lost 1 base, V lost 4 bases, and 4 bases had no gene match. The CDR3 loop spans 15 amino acids. This CDR3 is CASSWMGGSYNEQFF. Written as DNA, the CDR3 is TGTGCCAGCAGCTGGATGGGGGGGTCCTACAATGAGCAGTTCTTC.

This clonotype was observed a handful of times. The chain joins TRBV27 to TRBJ1-5, with D possibly matching TRBD1 (6 bases). Germline lookup yields CDR1 MNHEY and CDR2 SMNVEV (reference sequence). This CDR3 is 13 amino acids long. Between the trimmed V and J ends, which lost 5 bases and 7 bases, there was a span of 12 bases. The CDR3 reads CASSTQGRQPQHF. CDR3 nucleotides: TGTGCCAGCAGTACGCAGGGGCGACAGCCCCAGCATTTT.

At least ten counts were recorded for this clonotype. The gene calls are TRBV20-1 and TRBJ2-7; no reliable D call. The CDR3 is 10 residues long. Per germline, CDR1 DFQATT and CDR2 SNEGSKA (reference sequence). The V end lost 5 bases, the J end lost 6 bases, and 8 bases lay between the germline ends. DNA of the CDR3: TGCAGTGCTTTGGGGTCCGAGCAGTACTTC. It encodes CSALGSEQYF.

This clonotype was counted ten times or more. This CDR3 reads CASSRRQGGYEQYF. CDR3 in DNA: TGTGCCAGCAGCCGCCGCCAGGGAGGCTACGAGCAGTACTTC. The chain uses TRBV7-6 and TRBJ2-7; TRBD2 is a possible D gene (6 bases). Trimming took off 5 bases at V and 3 bases at J, with 14 bases between the two ends. Germline CDR1 is SGHVS and CDR2 is FNYEAQ. This CDR3 spans 14 amino acids.

This chain links TRBV6-1 with TRBJ2-4, with a possible D match to TRBD2 (5 bases). V was pared by 6 bases and J by 8 bases, with 17 bases between. Germline CDR1 and CDR2: MNHNS and SASEGT. This CDR3 spans 14 amino acids. The CDR3 region is CASSSLRVRDIQYF. The CDR3 coding sequence is TGTGCCAGCAGCTCCCTCCGGGTGCGGGACATTCAGTACTTC.

This clonotype was seen just once. The V and J genes are TRBV27 and TRBJ2-2, with 8 bases matching TRBD1. The trim removed 5 bases at V and 0 bases at J, leaving 5 bases unmatched. The germline V gene has CDR1 MNHEY and CDR2 SMNVEV (reference sequence). This CDR3 spans 16 amino acids. The CDR3 nucleotides are TGTGCCAGCAGTCAGACAGGGGCCTCGAACACCGGGGAGCTGTTTTTT. Protein: CASSQTGASNTGELFF.

The table lists this clonotype with many counts. The rearrangement uses TRBV20-1 and TRBJ2-1, with unresolved D. The V end lost 3 bases, the J end lost 3 bases, and 12 bases lay between the germline ends. The CDR3 sequence is 14 residues long. In germline, CDR1 is DFQATT, CDR2 SNEGSKA (reference sequence). The CDR3 DNA reads as TGCAGTGCTAGGGACGGGTCCAACTACAATGAGCAGTTCTTC. Translated, it gives CSARDGSNYNEQFF.

This clonotype was seen many times. The chain carries TRBV7-9 and TRBJ2-5; D may be TRBD1 or TRBD2 (6 bases each). The CDR3 contains 15 residues. V gave up 5 bases and J gave up 1 base, with 14 bases separating them. Germline V lookup: CDR1 SEHNR, CDR2 FQNEAQ (reference sequence). CDR3 residues: CASSPIRGPQETQYF. The CDR3 DNA is TGTGCCAGCAGCCCAATACGGGGGCCCCAAGAGACCCAGTACTTC. Variable domain in full (rest from reference TRBV7-9 and TRBJ2-5): DTGVSQNPRHKITKRGQNVTFRCDPISEHNRLYWYRQTLGQGPEFLTYFQNEAQLEKSRLLSDRFSAERPKGSFSTLEIQRTEQGDSAMYLCASSPIRGPQETQYFGPGTRLLVL.

This rearrangement joins TRBV27 to TRBJ2-3, with TRBD2 matching 10 bases. Germline V gene data show CDR1 as MNHEY and CDR2 as SMNVEV (reference sequence). V lost 5 bases to trimming and J lost 2 bases; unmatched junction nucleotides: 7. The CDR3 is 16 amino acids. CDR3 amino acids: CASSTVLAGPTDTQYF. DNA of the CDR3: TGTGCCAGCAGTACAGTACTAGCGGGGCCCACAGATACGCAGTATTTT.

This clonotype was counted many times. This sequence joins TRBV18 and TRBJ1-5; 7 bases align to TRBD1. Germline V gene data show CDR1 as KGHSH and CDR2 as LQKENI. After removal of 5 bases from V and 5 bases from J, the junction contained 6 bases not matched to a gene. The CDR3 totals 14 residues. The DNA of the CDR3 is TGTGCCAGCTCAACTGGGACAGTTGATCAGCCCCAGCATTTT. Translation: CASSTGTVDQPQHF.

In this sample, this clonotype turned up a few times. The chain has TRBV14 and TRBJ2-2, with D perhaps matching TRBD1 (5 bases). Trimming pared 6 bases from V and 7 bases from J, leaving 15 bases between. The CDR3 has 14 residues. CDR1 is SGHDN, CDR2 FVKESK, per germline. In nucleotides, the CDR3 is TGTGCCAGCAGTCCTTCCAGGGTGAGCGGGGAGCTGTTTTTT. It codes for CASSPSRVSGELFF.

This clonotype was found a few times. V gene TRBV28 combines with J gene TRBJ2-5, with a weak D call TRBD2 (5 bases). The CDR3 is made up of 15 amino acids. CDR1 is MDHEN, CDR2 SYDVKM, per germline. The V and J ends lost 6 bases and 9 bases respectively, with 23 bases between them. The CDR3 region is CASSTGGEGLGAQYF. Here the CDR3 DNA reads TGTGCCAGCAGCACCGGTGGAGAGGGTTTGGGAGCCCAGTACTTC.

On this clonotype: Just one base apart from a much larger clone, this may be a read error. The chain couples TRBV7-2 to TRBJ2-1; the match to TRBD1 covers 10 bases. This CDR3 comprises 14 residues. Unmatched junction bases numbered 2, after V lost 4 bases and J lost 5 bases. CDR1 and CDR2 from the germline V gene are SGHTA and FQGNSA. CDR3 bases: TGTGCCAGCAGCTCCGGGACAGGGGACAATGAGCAGTTCTTC. It yields the protein CASSSGTGDNEQFF.

This clonotype has at least ten counts. The chain joins TRBV18 to TRBJ1-6; D remains unclear. The germline CDR1 and CDR2 sequences are KGHSH and LQKENI. The germline V and J ends were trimmed by 2 bases and 8 bases, with 13 bases remaining between them. The CDR3 consists of 15 residues. In DNA, the CDR3 is TGTGCCAGCTCACCAAATCAGGTCCCGGATTCACCCCTCCACTTT. Amino acids: CASSPNQVPDSPLHF.

This clonotype turned up a few times. The gene calls are TRBV19 and TRBJ1-5, with D unclear. Deletions cut 6 bases from V and 0 bases from J, with 12 bases between. Germline-derived CDR1 and CDR2 are LNHDA and SQIVND (reference sequence). This CDR3 comprises 15 residues. The CDR3 loop reads CASRRHRTSNQPQHF. The CDR3 coding sequence is TGTGCCAGTAGACGGCACCGGACTAGCAATCAGCCCCAGCATTTT.

This clonotype was counted between two and nine times. The chain joins TRBV3-1 to TRBJ2-2; TRBD1 aligns across 8 bases. With 5 bases clipped from V and 8 bases from J, the junction kept 7 bases outside the gene matches. CDR1 is LGHDT and CDR2 is YNNKEL in the germline V gene (reference sequence). The CDR3 extends over 14 amino acids. CDR3 DNA sequence: TGTGCCAGCAGCTTCACAGGGGGAATGGGGGAGCTGTTTTTT. As protein: CASSFTGGMGELFF.

The table lists this clonotype with a few counts. The genes are TRBV7-9 and TRBJ2-7, with D possibly matching TRBD1 (7 bases). CDR1 is SEHNR and CDR2 is FQNEAQ in the germline V gene (reference sequence). This CDR3 has 17 residues. Trimming cost V 4 bases and J 1 base, with 20 bases left between them. The CDR3 sequence is CASSSPRQGGISYEQYF. CDR3 in DNA: TGTGCCAGCAGCTCCCCACGACAGGGAGGAATATCCTACGAGCAGTACTTC. Full variable domain (outside the CDR3, taken from reference TRBV7-9 and TRBJ2-7): DTGVSQNPRHKITKRGQNVTFRCDPISEHNRLYWYRQTLGQGPEFLTYFQNEAQLEKSRLLSDRFSAERPKGSFSTLEIQRTEQGDSAMYLCASSSPRQGGISYEQYFGPGTRLTVT.

This clonotype was observed a few times. The chain carries TRBV27 and TRBJ1-4; tentative D call: TRBD1 (5 bases). Looked up from germline, CDR1 is MNHEY and CDR2 is SMNVEV (reference sequence). V lost 3 bases, J lost 4 bases, and 15 bases lay in between. The CDR3 length is 16 residues. The CDR3: CASSFLGRSLNEKLFF. The CDR3 DNA sequence: TGTGCCAGCAGTTTCCTGGGACGGAGCCTTAATGAAAAACTGTTTTTT.

This clonotype was detected a few times. The rearrangement links TRBV20-1 to TRBJ1-3, with 7 nucleotides matching TRBD1. This CDR3 comprises 15 residues. The trim removed 3 bases at V and 3 bases at J, leaving 8 bases unmatched. CDR1 is DFQATT, CDR2 SNEGSKA, per germline (reference sequence). The CDR3 region is CSASGRGSFGNTIYF. The CDR3 DNA follows: TGCAGTGCTAGTGGCAGGGGGAGCTTTGGAAACACCATATATTTT.